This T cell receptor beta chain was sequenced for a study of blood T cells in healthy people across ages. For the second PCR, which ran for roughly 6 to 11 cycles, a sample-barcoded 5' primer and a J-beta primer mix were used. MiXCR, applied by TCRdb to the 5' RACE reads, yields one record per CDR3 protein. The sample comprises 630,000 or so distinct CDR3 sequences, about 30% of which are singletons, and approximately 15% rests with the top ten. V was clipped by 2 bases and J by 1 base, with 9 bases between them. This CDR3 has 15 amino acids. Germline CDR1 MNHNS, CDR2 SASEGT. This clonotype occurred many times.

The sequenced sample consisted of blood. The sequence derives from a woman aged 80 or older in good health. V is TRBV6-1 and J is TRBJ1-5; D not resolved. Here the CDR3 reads CASSEQAQSNQPQHF. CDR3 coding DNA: TGTGCCAGCAGTGAACAAGCACAGAGCAATCAGCCCCAGCATTTT.